These 30 T cell receptor beta chains originate from one sample sequenced in a study of T cell responses to AZD1222 COVID-19 vaccine. The assay was immunoSEQ multiplex PCR, and TCRdb's table has in-frame clones only and misses some. This sample has 140,000 or so clones; 92% occur once, and the top ten carry 1.7%. Sequenced here: peripheral blood, sampled on day 0 of AZD1222 vaccination. These TCRs come from an adult in good health.

V is TRBV25-1 and J is TRBJ2-2; 9 bases fit TRBD1. Unmatched junction bases numbered 7, after V lost 1 base and J lost 7 bases. The CDR3 spans 16 residues. CDR1 and CDR2 from the germline V gene are MGHDK and SYGVNS. The chain's CDR3 is CASSELGQGSSGELFF. For the CDR3, the DNA is TGTGCCAGCAGTGAATTGGGACAGGGTAGCAGCGGGGAGCTGTTTTTT. Based on the CDR3 plus reference TRBV25-1 and TRBJ2-2, the full variable domain is EADIYQTPRYLVIGTGKKITLECSQTMGHDKMYWYQQDPGMELHLIHYSYGVNSTEKGDLSSESTVSRIRTEHFPLTLESARPSHTSQYLCASSELGQGSSGELFFGEGSRLTVL.

The gene calls are TRBV19 and TRBJ2-6, with D uncertain. V lost 3 bases and J 5 bases, leaving 2 bases between the germline ends. The V gene's germline CDR1 is LNHDA and CDR2 SQIVND (reference sequence). This CDR3 is 12 amino acids long. In DNA form, the CDR3 reads TGTGCCAGTAGTATCAGGGCCAACGTCCTGACTTTC. It is translated as CASSIRANVLTF.

The chain recombines TRBV28 with TRBJ1-2; possibly TRBD1 for D (6 bases). Trimming left V 7 bases short and J 2 bases short, with 14 bases between. The CDR3 has 14 amino acids. The germline V gene encodes CDR1 MDHEN and CDR2 SYDVKM. The CDR3 nucleotides read TGTGCCAGCACCCAGGCGGACAGAAACTATGGCTACACCTTC. It is translated as CASTQADRNYGYTF.

The chain recombines TRBV5-5 with TRBJ1-4, with D perhaps TRBD1 (6 bases). Trimming pared 1 base from V and 5 bases from J, leaving 12 bases between. Germline V gene sequence: CDR1 SGHKS, CDR2 YYEKEE (reference sequence). This CDR3 is 15 amino acids long. CDR3 residues: CASSLLGGRNEKLFF. CDR3 sequence (DNA): TGTGCCAGCAGCTTGCTTGGGGGCAGGAATGAAAAACTGTTTTTT.

J is TRBJ1-5 and V is TRBV30, with D perhaps matching TRBD1 (6 bases). V was trimmed by 1 base and J by 6 bases, leaving 10 bases between them. CDR1 is GTSNPN, CDR2 SVGIG, per germline (reference sequence). The CDR3 spans 13 residues. The DNA for the CDR3 is TGTGCCTGGAGTGGACAGGCAATTCAGCCCCAGCATTTT. This translates into CAWSGQAIQPQHF.

The V and J genes are TRBV21-1 and TRBJ1-2. TRBV21-1 is labeled a pseudogene. The CDR3 is made up of 13 amino acids. CDR3 region: CASSREGARGYTF. CDR3 bases: TGTGCCAGCAGCAGGGAGGGGGCGCGAGGCTACACCTTC.

This clone was detected once. The rearrangement joins TRBV5-1 to TRBJ2-7, with TRBD2 identical over 9 bases. This CDR3 has 16 amino acids. V dropped 2 bases and J dropped 4; count of bases not matched to a gene: 10. Germline V gene data show CDR1 as SGHRS and CDR2 as YFSETQ. In nucleotides, the CDR3 is TGCGCCAGCAGCTTAGCGGGAGGACAGCTTGGGTACGAGCAGTACTTC. Protein sequence: CASSLAGGQLGYEQYF.

V usage is TRBV27 and J usage is TRBJ1-6, with TRBD1 matching 8 bases. The CDR3 totals 14 residues. The germline CDR1 and CDR2 sequences are MNHEY and SMNVEV (reference sequence). V trimming: 5 bases; J trimming: 7 bases; junction bases outside the gene matches: 4. In DNA form, the CDR3 reads TGTGCCAGCAGTGGACAGGGCCTCAATTCACCCCTCCACTTT. Translated: CASSGQGLNSPLHF.

J is TRBJ1-4 and V is TRBV7-2; D is ambiguous. V gave up 3 bases and J gave up 4 bases, with 6 bases separating them. This CDR3 has 13 residues. Germline-derived CDR1 and CDR2 are SGHTA and FQGNSA. Written as DNA, the CDR3 is TGTGCCAGCAGCTTCAGGCTTAATGAAAAACTGTTTTTT. The encoded protein is CASSFRLNEKLFF.

V and J are TRBV6-1 and TRBJ1-1; D might be TRBD1 (6 bases). Between the trimmed V and J ends, which lost 0 bases and 3 bases, there was a span of 17 bases. The CDR3 totals 17 residues. Germline CDR1 is MNHNS and CDR2 is SASEGT. The CDR3 sequence is CASSEAKNRVWDTEAFF. The CDR3 bases are TGTGCCAGCAGTGAAGCGAAAAACAGGGTTTGGGACACTGAAGCTTTCTTT.

The rearrangement links TRBV18 to TRBJ1-1; possibly TRBD1 for D (5 bases). Germline V CDR1 and CDR2: KGHSH, LQKENI. Between the trimmed V and J ends, which lost 5 bases and 4 bases, there was a span of 20 bases. The CDR3 sequence is 16 residues long. The CDR3 DNA is TGTGCCAGCTCAAGAGACCGGGGCCCTGGGGGCACTGAAGCTTTCTTT. It encodes CASSRDRGPGGTEAFF.

The chain is built from TRBV12-3 or TRBV12-4 and TRBJ1-5, with no clear D. Between the trimmed V and J ends, which lost 2 bases and 6 bases, there was a span of 5 bases. The CDR3 runs to 12 residues. CDR3 in amino acids: CASSLYFQPQHF. CDR3 nucleotide sequence: TGTGCCAGCAGTTTATATTTTCAGCCCCAGCATTTT.

The rearrangement links TRBV5-4 to TRBJ2-1, with a tentative D call TRBD2 (5 bases). Looked up from germline, CDR1 is SGHNT and CDR2 is YYREEE (reference sequence). The CDR3 contains 15 residues. V gave up 0 bases and J gave up 2 bases, with 9 bases separating them. The CDR3 spells CASSLDEGTYNEQFF. The CDR3 DNA follows: TGTGCCAGCAGCTTGGACGAGGGAACCTACAATGAGCAGTTCTTC.

The chain uses TRBV27 and TRBJ1-6, with D tentatively TRBD1 (6 bases). CDR1 MNHEY and CDR2 SMNVEV come from the germline V gene (reference sequence). This CDR3 spans 19 amino acids. Trimming took off 4 bases at V and 8 bases at J, with 27 bases between the two ends. In DNA form, the CDR3 reads TGTGCCAGCAGTTCTCGGCAGGGGTGGGGGTGGGGGATGGATTCACCCCTCCACTTT. Its protein is CASSSRQGWGWGMDSPLHF.

The rearrangement joins TRBV20-1 to TRBJ2-2, with 7 bases aligning to TRBD2. Germline V gives CDR1 DFQATT, CDR2 SNEGSKA (reference sequence). With V trimmed by 3 bases and J by 4 bases, 11 bases remained unmatched. The CDR3 loop spans 16 amino acids. In nucleotides, the CDR3 is TGCAGTGCTAGTCCTAGCGGACGAAGATCCACCGGGGAGCTGTTTTTT. Protein: CSASPSGRRSTGELFF.

This clone has only one observation. The CDR3 loop is CASSWGGYEQYF. The CDR3 bases are TGCGCCAGCAGCTGGGGGGGTTACGAGCAGTACTTC. The V gene is TRBV5-1, the J gene TRBJ2-7, with 7 positions matching TRBD2. The ends lost 3 bases at V and 4 bases at J; junction bases unmatched: 1. The CDR3 length is 12 residues. CDR1 is SGHRS, CDR2 YFSETQ, per germline.

This chain uses TRBV2 with TRBJ1-1; the D gene is possibly TRBD1 (5 bases). V was trimmed by 7 bases and J by 0 bases, leaving 18 bases between them. From germline, CDR1 is SNHLY and CDR2 FYNNEI. CDR3 length equals 16 residues. Here the CDR3 DNA reads TGTGCCAGCAAGGGGCGCCGCCTGTCTGTGAACACTGAAGCTTTCTTT. It yields the protein CASKGRRLSVNTEAFF.

This clone showed up just a few times. J is TRBJ1-4 and V is TRBV15, with D possibly being TRBD1 (5 bases). Deletions cut 5 bases from V and 7 bases from J, with 17 bases between. The CDR3 is 15 residues long. Germline V gene lookup returns CDR1 LNHNV and CDR2 YYDKDF (reference sequence). For the CDR3, the DNA is TGTGCCACCAGCGGCGTGAGGGGCGGGGGTGAAAAACTGTTTTTT. Protein sequence: CATSGVRGGGEKLFF.

This chain joins TRBV29-1 and TRBJ1-5; 7 bases are shared with TRBD1. The V and J ends lost 4 bases and 5 bases, in that order; junction bases with no gene match: 2. The CDR3 is 12 residues long. Germline CDR1 is SQVTM and CDR2 is ANQGSEA. The CDR3 bases are TGCAGCGTTGGGGACAGCTATCAGCCCCAGCATTTT. Protein sequence: CSVGDSYQPQHF.

The genes are TRBV25-1 and TRBJ2-7; the D gene is possibly TRBD1 (6 bases). This CDR3 has 13 residues. Germline CDR1 is MGHDK and CDR2 is SYGVNS. Trimming removed 5 bases at V and 2 bases at J, with 10 bases between. The CDR3 is CASSLTGTYEQYF. CDR3 coding DNA: TGTGCCAGCAGTCTAACAGGGACCTACGAGCAGTACTTC.

The rearrangement uses TRBV28 and TRBJ2-5; no reliable D call. The CDR3 sequence is 14 residues long. V shed 3 bases and J shed 5 bases, with 13 bases lying between them. The germline V gene encodes CDR1 MDHEN and CDR2 SYDVKM. CDR3 residues: CASSFPSDGETQYF. DNA for the CDR3: TGTGCCAGCAGTTTTCCCAGCGACGGGGAGACCCAGTACTTC.

CDR3 amino acids: CASSQDPGRATMNTEAFF. DNA of the CDR3: TGCGCCAGCAGCCAAGATCCGGGCAGGGCGACCATGAACACTGAAGCTTTCTTT. The V gene is TRBV4-1, the J gene TRBJ1-1, with D possibly being TRBD1 (5 bases). The germline V and J ends were trimmed by 0 bases and 0 bases, with 17 bases remaining between them. Germline V CDR1 and CDR2: MGHRA, YSYEKL. CDR3 length: 18 residues.

CDR3 bases: TGTGCCAGCAGCTTGGGCAGGGGCAATTACAATGAGCAGTTCTTC. It yields the protein CASSLGRGNYNEQFF. The chain recombines TRBV5-4 with TRBJ2-1; tentatively, D is TRBD1 (6 bases). In germline, CDR1 is SGHNT, CDR2 YYREEE (reference sequence). V lost 0 bases and J lost 4, with 11 bases in between. CDR3 length: 15 amino acids.

This clone came up a few times. The genes are TRBV2 and TRBJ2-7, with a possible D match to TRBD2 (6 bases). The germline V gene has CDR1 SNHLY and CDR2 FYNNEI. V lost 10 bases to trimming and J lost 3 bases, with 13 bases between them. The CDR3 loop spans 12 amino acids. Here the CDR3 DNA reads TGTGCCACCTCCGGGACTTACTACGAGCAGTACTTC. Its translation: CATSGTYYEQYF.

This rearrangement joins TRBV7-9 to TRBJ1-2; TRBD1 agrees at 9 bases. The CDR3 sequence is 16 residues long. V dropped 5 bases and J dropped 1; count of bases not matched to a gene: 8. Per the germline V gene, CDR1 is SEHNR and CDR2 is FQNEAQ (reference sequence). DNA for the CDR3: TGTGCCAGCAGCCCAGACAGGGGGATGTATAACTATGGCTACACCTTC. Its translation is CASSPDRGMYNYGYTF.

The chain joins TRBV11-2 to TRBJ1-2; D not resolved. CDR3 length: 14 residues. Germline CDR1 and CDR2: SGHAT and FQNNGV. V was clipped by 0 bases and J by 8 bases, with 13 bases between them. The CDR3, as DNA: TGTGCCAGCAGCTTAGATCTCGGGGATTTCGGCTACACCTTC. This gives the protein CASSLDLGDFGYTF.

The J gene is TRBJ2-2, the V gene TRBV18; D gene ambiguous. Germline CDR1 and CDR2: KGHSH and LQKENI. V was trimmed by 1 base and J by 4 bases, leaving 7 bases between them. This CDR3 comprises 14 residues. The CDR3 sequence is CASSPLPSTGELFF. CDR3 sequence (DNA): TGTGCCAGCTCACCACTTCCGAGCACCGGGGAGCTGTTTTTT.

This clone was observed a handful of times. The chain carries TRBV15 and TRBJ2-7; D is perhaps TRBD2 (6 bases). There are 15 residues in the CDR3. Trimming took 0 bases from V and 0 from J, leaving 9 bases between them. The germline V gene encodes CDR1 LNHNV and CDR2 YYDKDF (reference sequence). CDR3 coding DNA: TGTGCCACCAGCAGAGAGGGACTGAGCTCCTACGAGCAGTACTTC. Protein: CATSREGLSSYEQYF.

The rearrangement uses TRBV5-1 and TRBJ2-1, with 9 bases identical to TRBD2. This CDR3 is 14 amino acids long. Germline CDR1 is SGHRS and CDR2 is YFSETQ. Trimming took 5 bases from V and 9 from J; bases not matched to a gene: 9. The CDR3 sequence: CASSYIAGVGEQFF. In nucleotides, the CDR3 is TGCGCCAGCAGTTACATAGCGGGAGTTGGTGAGCAGTTCTTC.

This chain links TRBV28 with TRBJ2-7; 7 bases are shared with TRBD1. This CDR3 contains 15 residues. J was trimmed by 4 bases and V by 5 bases; bases with no gene match: 11. In germline, CDR1 is MDHEN, CDR2 SYDVKM. The CDR3 nucleotides are TGTGCCAGCAGTGATCTCAAGACAGGGAAGTACGAGCAGTACTTC. This gives the protein CASSDLKTGKYEQYF.